Detailed here is one TCR beta chain. The antigen remains undetermined. This specimen comes from a study of vaccination effects on CD4 cells after COVID-19. Across the whole study: Two doses of either BNT162b2 or mRNA-1273 were given to each participant. Overall study findings and caveats: In the late period after vaccination, infection- and vaccine-induced clones contracted markedly.

The repertoire was sequenced with immunoSEQ multiplex PCR; TCRdb's copy has only in-frame clones and lacks some. The sample consists of approximately 70,000 clones, over 65% of them appearing once. Per germline, CDR1 SGHRS and CDR2 YFSETQ. The CDR3 loop spans 15 amino acids. V lost 1 base, J lost 0 bases, and 10 bases lay in between. Sequencing was preceded by expansion of antigen-specific CD4+ T cells with viral peptide pools in the ViraFEST assay. Isolating CD4+ T cells followed less than 11 days of culture. The person was diagnosed with PCR-confirmed SARS-CoV-2 infection between March and December 2020.

Sequencing was performed on CD4+ T cells from PBMCs cultured with HIV peptides, taken before COVID-19 vaccination. Subset defined: HIV-1 Nef peptide pool negative control/reference culture. The J gene is TRBJ1-1, the V gene TRBV5-1, with D perhaps TRBD1 (5 bases). This TCR was recovered from a human donor who had a prior SARS-CoV-2 infection. In nucleotides, the CDR3 is TGCGCCAGCAGCTTGTTTCAGGACATGAACACTGAAGCTTTCTTT. This codes for CASSLFQDMNTEAFF.